The rows below give T cell receptor beta chains drawn from one sample of a study of CD8+ T cells in alopecia areata. Clones were sequenced by immunoSEQ multiplex PCR, and TCRdb holds only the in-frame ones, with some missing. The sample yields approximately 54,000 clones, 96% seen once. Sample: CD8+ T cells sorted from blood, taken at week 0. All receptors derive from a human donor with alopecia areata. Both conserved end residues are part of each CDR3. A D gene is named only where the DNA matches it firmly. Rows may omit the clone size; those that give it use once, few, many or a size class.

V gene	J gene	D gene	clone size	CDR3 protein	CDR3 DNA
TRBV6-6	TRBJ2-7	TRBD1	-	CASSTGASSSYEQYF	TGTGCCAGCAGTACAGGGGCCTCAAGCTCCTACGAGCAGTACTTC
TRBV7-9	TRBJ2-7	-	-	CASSSIPTSKYF	TGTGCCAGCAGCTCGATTCCTACGAGCAAGTACTTC
TRBV5-4	TRBJ1-2	-	-	CASSLAGDLYGYTF	TGTGCCAGCAGCTTGGCAGGGGATTTATATGGCTACACCTTC
TRBV7-9	TRBJ2-1	-	-	CASSYTARSYNEQFF	TGTGCCAGCAGCTATACCGCCCGGTCCTACAATGAGCAGTTCTTC
TRBV10-3	TRBJ2-7	TRBD1	few	CAISESIRGQSSYEQYF	TGTGCCATCAGTGAGTCGATTCGGGGACAGAGCTCCTACGAGCAGTACTTC
TRBV29-1	TRBJ2-7	-	-	CSVEVMAGYEQYF	TGCAGCGTTGAAGTGATGGCAGGCTACGAGCAGTACTTC
TRBV9	TRBJ2-5	TRBD2	-	CASSVGGSGQETQYF	TGTGCCAGCAGCGTAGGCGGTAGCGGGCAAGAGACCCAGTACTTC
TRBV27	TRBJ2-1	TRBD2	-	CASRDGAGGGYNEQFF	TGTGCCAGCAGGGACGGTGCGGGGGGCGGGTACAATGAGCAGTTCTTC
TRBV25-1	TRBJ1-6	-	-	CASSERTEYNSPLHF	TGTGCCAGCAGTGAAAGGACCGAATATAATTCACCCCTCCACTTT
TRBV6-5	TRBJ2-7	TRBD2	-	CASSLPGGRDEQYF	TGTGCCAGCAGTTTACCGGGGGGGAGGGACGAGCAGTACTTC
TRBV2	TRBJ2-3	-	-	CASSLRYGGEYTDTQYF	TGTGCCAGCAGCTTACGTTACGGCGGGGAATACACAGATACGCAGTATTTT
TRBV28	TRBJ2-1	-	-	CASSSQGSYNEQFF	TGTGCCAGCAGCTCTCAGGGTTCCTACAATGAGCAGTTCTTC
TRBV7-9	TRBJ2-3	-	-	CASSPGTPRDTQYF	TGTGCCAGCAGCCCGGGGACTCCAAGGGATACGCAGTATTTT
TRBV5-6	TRBJ2-1	-	-	CASSGPVAAETYNEQFF	TGTGCCAGCAGCGGGCCCGTAGCGGCCGAGACCTACAATGAGCAGTTCTTC
TRBV18	TRBJ2-2	TRBD1	-	CASSPPGQGPLNTGELFF	TGTGCCAGCTCACCACCGGGACAGGGGCCGTTGAACACCGGGGAGCTGTTTTTT
TRBV18	TRBJ2-7	-	-	CASSPATGQWYEQYF	TGTGCCAGCTCACCGGCCACAGGGCAGTGGTACGAGCAGTACTTC
TRBV15	TRBJ2-5	TRBD1	-	CATSARDSTETQYF	TGTGCCACCAGTGCCCGGGACAGTACAGAGACCCAGTACTTC
TRBV11-1	TRBJ1-1	-	-	CASSLEEGAFF	TGTGCCAGCAGCTTGGAAGAAGGGGCTTTCTTT
TRBV27	TRBJ2-1	-	-	CASSSLTLGNEQFF	TGTGCCAGCAGTTCACTGACCCTGGGAAATGAGCAGTTCTTC
TRBV13	TRBJ2-5	TRBD1	-	CASSSSGTGEETQYF	TGTGCCAGCAGCTCCTCCGGGACAGGGGAAGAGACCCAGTACTTC
TRBV7-9	TRBJ2-5	TRBD2	-	CASSSLGASGPQETQYF	TGTGCCAGCAGCTCCCTAGGGGCTAGCGGACCACAAGAGACCCAGTACTTC
TRBV7-8	TRBJ1-2	-	-	CASSLAGTTPNYGYTF	TGTGCCAGCAGCTTAGCAGGAACGACTCCTAACTATGGCTACACCTTC
TRBV4-1	TRBJ2-5	-	-	CASSLNRDGETQYF	TGCGCCAGCAGCCTAAACAGGGACGGAGAGACCCAGTACTTC
TRBV4-3	TRBJ2-7	-	-	CASSQDVSGLYEQYF	TGCGCCAGCAGCCAAGATGTGTCGGGGTTATACGAGCAGTACTTC
TRBV6-1	TRBJ2-7	TRBD2	-	CASSDHSSGGYEQYF	TGTGCCAGCAGTGACCACTCTAGCGGGGGGTACGAGCAGTACTTC
TRBV9	TRBJ1-2	-	-	CASSVTAGYLPPDGYTF	TGTGCCAGCAGCGTCACGGCGGGCTATCTGCCACCGGATGGCTACACCTTC
TRBV7-9	TRBJ2-3	-	-	CASTHTDTQYF	TGTGCCAGCACCCACACAGATACGCAGTATTTT
TRBV11-2	TRBJ1-1	-	-	CASTDLIRGTNTEAFF	TGTGCCAGCACCGACCTTATCCGAGGAACAAACACTGAAGCTTTCTTT
TRBV27	TRBJ2-1	-	-	CASSFLKDNEQFF	TGTGCCAGCAGTTTCCTTAAGGATAATGAGCAGTTCTTC
TRBV11-2	TRBJ2-3	TRBD2	-	CASSTRAGITDTQYF	TGTGCCAGCAGCACCAGAGCGGGGATCACAGATACGCAGTATTTT
TRBV7-3	TRBJ2-1	TRBD1	-	CASSPISQGAYNEQFF	TGTGCCAGCAGCCCCATTTCCCAGGGGGCGTACAATGAGCAGTTCTTC
TRBV11-3	TRBJ2-3	-	-	CASSRAGAGVTDTQYF	TGTGCCAGCAGCCGAGCCGGCGCTGGAGTAACAGATACGCAGTATTTT
TRBV14	TRBJ2-1	TRBD2	-	CASSHQRLAGFNEQFF	TGTGCCAGCAGTCATCAGCGGCTAGCGGGGTTCAATGAGCAGTTCTTC
TRBV10-3	TRBJ2-1	TRBD2	-	CAISADSSGGALEEQFF	TGTGCCATCAGTGCAGACTCTAGCGGGGGGGCCCTAGAAGAGCAGTTCTTC
TRBV18	TRBJ2-7	-	once	CASSPPVSGSYEQYF	TGTGCCAGCTCACCACCAGTCTCGGGTAGCTACGAGCAGTACTTC
TRBV4-2	TRBJ2-5	TRBD2	-	CASSQWAAGDNQETQYF	TGTGCCAGCAGCCAATGGGCAGCGGGGGACAACCAAGAGACCCAGTACTTC
TRBV7-9	TRBJ2-7	-	once	CASGGPSYEQYF	TGTGCCAGCGGCGGGCCCTCCTACGAGCAGTACTTC
TRBV27	TRBJ2-1	-	-	CASSLGLEQFF	TGTGCCAGCAGTTTAGGGCTTGAGCAGTTCTTC
TRBV7-9	TRBJ1-1	-	-	CASSLALGLDTEAFF	TGTGCCAGCAGCTTAGCGCTAGGGCTTGACACTGAAGCTTTCTTT
TRBV7-6	TRBJ2-7	TRBD2	-	CASSLRAGRESSYEQYF	TGTGCCAGCAGCTTAAGGGCGGGGCGGGAGAGCTCCTACGAGCAGTACTTC
TRBV6-1	TRBJ2-7	-	-	CASSDGRILYEQYF	TGTGCCAGCAGTGATGGACGGATCCTCTACGAGCAGTACTTC
TRBV7-9	TRBJ2-1	-	-	CASRGGGLDEQFF	TGTGCCAGCAGAGGCGGGGGCCTCGATGAGCAGTTCTTC
TRBV5-6	TRBJ2-7	TRBD1	-	CASSPEPGTGSLISYEQYF	TGTGCCAGCAGCCCGGAACCCGGGACAGGGAGCCTTATCTCCTACGAGCAGTACTTC
TRBV30	TRBJ2-7	-	-	CAWTTGYEQYF	TGTGCCTGGACTACGGGCTACGAGCAGTACTTC
TRBV5-4	TRBJ1-4	-	-	CASSPYPLREVTNEKLFF	TGTGCCAGCAGCCCATACCCTCTCAGGGAAGTGACTAATGAAAAACTGTTTTTT
TRBV6-5	TRBJ2-7	TRBD1	-	CASSLDRGWEQYF	TGTGCCAGCAGCCTTGACAGGGGGTGGGAGCAGTACTTC
TRBV9	TRBJ2-7	-	-	CASSPRAQTHSYEQYF	TGTGCCAGCAGCCCCCGGGCTCAGACTCACTCCTACGAGCAGTACTTC
TRBV5-6	TRBJ2-1	TRBD1	-	CASSSVMTGQASNEQFF	TGTGCCAGCAGTTCGGTAATGACGGGACAGGCAAGCAATGAGCAGTTCTTC
TRBV21-1	TRBJ2-3	-	once	CASSTEGQGATDTQYF	TGTGCCAGCAGCACCGAGGGACAGGGGGCAACAGATACGCAGTATTTT
TRBV19	TRBJ1-5	TRBD1	-	CASSIPGQGGSNQPQHF	TGTGCCAGTAGTATCCCCGGACAGGGAGGTAGCAATCAGCCCCAGCATTTT
TRBV5-6	TRBJ2-3	-	-	CASSLGWRGKDTQYF	TGTGCCAGCAGCTTGGGGTGGCGGGGTAAAGATACGCAGTATTTT
TRBV29-1	TRBJ2-7	-	-	CSVEGTPDEQYF	TGCAGCGTTGAAGGGACACCCGACGAGCAGTACTTC
TRBV15	TRBJ2-7	TRBD1	-	CATSPGQGYEQYF	TGTGCCACCAGCCCGGGACAGGGCTACGAGCAGTACTTC